The 32 T cell receptor beta chains below all came from one sample that was sequenced in a study of identical twins. TCRdb fed the 5' RACE reads into MiXCR, producing one record per CDR3 protein. Found here are 700,000 or so distinct CDR3 sequences, 8.6% of them singletons; the top ten hold around 0.98%. A further study also used this sample, focusing on yellow fever vaccine responses in identical twins.

Sequences were obtained from PBMCs. These TCRs come from a woman between 18 and 29 years old in good health.

The table lists this clonotype with many counts. The J gene is TRBJ1-6, the V gene TRBV12-3 or TRBV12-4; the D is unclear. CDR3 length: 14 residues. Trimming took off 1 base at V and 8 bases at J, with 9 bases between the two ends. The CDR3 sequence is CASSLGGPHSPLHF. In DNA form, the CDR3 reads TGTGCCAGCAGTTTAGGGGGTCCACATTCACCCCTCCACTTT.

This clonotype was recorded at least ten times. The gene calls are TRBV11-2 and TRBJ2-2; D gene unclear. The V gene's germline CDR1 is SGHAT and CDR2 FQNNGV. The CDR3 is made up of 14 amino acids. V lost 0 bases and J 5 bases, leaving 7 bases between the germline ends. DNA of the CDR3: TGTGCCAGCAGCTTAGACCGGGTTACCGGGGAGCTGTTTTTT. Translating it yields CASSLDRVTGELFF.

This clonotype was detected only a few times. This chain uses TRBV12-3 or TRBV12-4 with TRBJ2-2; perhaps TRBD2 as D (5 bases). The length of the CDR3 is 14 residues. V was pared by 8 bases and J by 6 bases, with 16 bases between. The CDR3 DNA sequence: TGTGCCAGCCCCACACCGGGGTTTGCCGGGGAGCTGTTTTTT. It is translated as CASPTPGFAGELFF.

The V and J genes are TRBV5-6 and TRBJ2-5, with 7 nucleotides matching TRBD1. Germline values: CDR1 SGHDT, CDR2 YYEEEE. V was clipped by 4 bases and J by 5 bases; unmatched bases: 11. The CDR3 sequence is 15 residues long. CDR3 coding DNA: TGTGCCAGCAGCCAGGGACAGAATTTATTCGAGACCCAGTACTTC. Translating gives CASSQGQNLFETQYF.

This clonotype has a count of ten or more. The chain links TRBV29-1 to TRBJ2-1; no clear D gene. This CDR3 is 12 amino acids long. Per germline, CDR1 SQVTM and CDR2 ANQGSEA. Trimming stripped 4 bases from V and 2 bases from J, with 6 bases between. CDR3 loop: CSVAQTYNEQFF. CDR3 DNA: TGCAGCGTTGCACAGACCTACAATGAGCAGTTCTTC.

The sample holds a few counts of this clonotype. The chain couples TRBV11-1 to TRBJ1-1; D gene ambiguous. Trimming took off 2 bases at V and 0 bases at J, with 19 bases between the two ends. The germline gives CDR1 SGHAT, CDR2 FQDESV (reference sequence). The CDR3 runs 18 residues. CDR3 loop: CASSLPLRLEKMNTEAFF. The CDR3 DNA sequence: TGTGCCAGCAGCTTACCCCTCCGACTAGAAAAGATGAACACTGAAGCTTTCTTT.

CDR3 nucleotides: TGTGCCAGCAGATACACAGGGGGTTGGACCGGGGAGCTGTTTTTT. Amino acid sequence: CASRYTGGWTGELFF. V gene TRBV27 combines with J gene TRBJ2-2; 8 nucleotides agree with TRBD1. Germline V CDR1 and CDR2: MNHEY, SMNVEV (reference sequence). The ends lost 6 bases at V and 5 bases at J; junction bases unmatched: 8. The CDR3 sequence is 15 residues long.

This clonotype was seen only a few times. V is TRBV2 and J is TRBJ2-1; TRBD1 might be the D (7 bases). This CDR3 spans 15 amino acids. Germline V gives CDR1 SNHLY, CDR2 FYNNEI. Trimming left V 6 bases short and J 0 bases short, with 12 bases between. The CDR3 bases are TGTGCCAGCAGGGCGGGGACAGTCTCCTACAATGAGCAGTTCTTC. It encodes CASRAGTVSYNEQFF. The variable domain in full, completed from reference TRBV2 and TRBJ2-1, reads EPEVTQTPSHQVTQMGQEVILRCVPISNHLYFYWYRQILGQKVEFLVSFYNNEISEKSEIFDDQFSVERPDGSNFTLKIRSTKLEDSAMYFCASRAGTVSYNEQFFGPGTRLTVL.

At least ten counts were recorded for this clonotype. J is TRBJ2-7 and V is TRBV7-2; unclear D gene. The CDR3 has 11 amino acids. Germline CDR1 and CDR2: SGHTA and FQGNSA. Trimming pared 4 bases from V and 4 bases from J, leaving 5 bases between. In DNA, the CDR3 is TGTGCCAGCAGCTCTAAATACGAGCAGTACTTC. Amino acids: CASSSKYEQYF.

This clonotype was picked up many times. The chain carries TRBV29-1 and TRBJ2-7; D tentatively fits TRBD1 or TRBD2 (6 bases each). V shed 4 bases and J shed 2 bases, with 9 bases lying between them. The germline V gene has CDR1 SQVTM and CDR2 ANQGSEA. The CDR3 extends over 12 amino acids. CDR3 region: CSVVGGPYEQYF. CDR3 nucleotide sequence: TGCAGCGTTGTCGGGGGCCCCTACGAGCAGTACTTC.

This clonotype was counted only a few times. This chain connects TRBV20-1 to TRBJ2-5; D unresolved. The CDR3 sequence is 13 residues long. V lost 6 bases and J lost 1, with 12 bases in between. Germline V gene lookup returns CDR1 DFQATT and CDR2 SNEGSKA (reference sequence). The DNA for the CDR3 is TGCAGTGCCGATTCCGTGAGCCAAGAGACCCAGTACTTC. Translating gives CSADSVSQETQYF.

This clonotype has just a few counts. J is TRBJ2-6 and V is TRBV20-1; the D call may be TRBD1 or TRBD2 (6 bases each). The CDR3 spans 17 residues. Per the germline V gene, CDR1 is DFQATT and CDR2 is SNEGSKA (reference sequence). Trimming removed 1 base at V and 1 base at J, with 14 bases between. This chain's CDR3 is CSARGGAGVSGANVLTF. For the CDR3, the DNA is TGCAGTGCTAGAGGGGGGGCAGGCGTATCTGGGGCCAACGTCCTGACTTTC.

V gene TRBV27 combines with J gene TRBJ2-7; tentative D call: TRBD2 (5 bases). The CDR3 consists of 13 residues. Germline V gene sequence: CDR1 MNHEY, CDR2 SMNVEV (reference sequence). Trimming pared 6 bases from V and 10 bases from J, leaving 19 bases between. CDR3 in DNA: TGTGCCAGCAGCTACCAAGGACTTACGGCCCAGTACTTC. Translating gives CASSYQGLTAQYF.

This clonotype showed up just a few times. J is TRBJ2-1 and V is TRBV29-1, with D unresolved. CDR3 size: 13 residues. CDR1 is SQVTM, CDR2 ANQGSEA, per germline. Trimming took off 4 bases at V and 4 bases at J, with 11 bases between the two ends. The DNA of the CDR3 is TGCAGCGTTGTGGAAGTCAGGTACAATGAGCAGTTCTTC. Protein sequence: CSVVEVRYNEQFF.

This sequence joins TRBV4-3 and TRBJ2-7; TRBD2 might be the D (6 bases). CDR1 and CDR2 from the germline V gene are LGHNA and YSLEER. The CDR3 totals 16 residues. Trimming took off 0 bases at V and 0 bases at J, with 12 bases between the two ends. The CDR3 loop is CASSQDVQGGSYEQYF. As DNA, the CDR3 is TGCGCCAGCAGCCAAGATGTGCAGGGAGGCTCCTACGAGCAGTACTTC.

In this sample, this clonotype turned up a few times. The chain has TRBV6-2 or TRBV6-3 and TRBJ1-5, with TRBD1 as a possible D gene (6 bases). V lost 4 bases to trimming and J lost 11 bases, with 15 bases between them. Germline V gene lookup returns CDR1 MNHEY and CDR2 SVGEGT. This CDR3 is 13 amino acids long. The CDR3 DNA is TGTGCCAGCAGTTTACAAGGGACAAATGCCCAGCATTTT. The encoded protein is CASSLQGTNAQHF.

This chain uses TRBV20-1 with TRBJ2-3; D possibly corresponds to TRBD2 (7 bases). The length of the CDR3 is 15 residues. Trimming shortened V by 6 bases and J by 3 bases, and 19 bases separated the two germline ends. The germline CDR1 and CDR2 sequences are DFQATT and SNEGSKA (reference sequence). CDR3 amino acids: CSALRGGVGTDTQYF. As DNA, the CDR3 is TGCAGTGCCCTTAGAGGGGGGGTAGGGACAGATACGCAGTATTTT.

The table lists this clonotype with a few counts. The rearrangement joins TRBV20-1 to TRBJ2-2, with D possibly being TRBD1 (6 bases). Trimming left V 5 bases short and J 4 bases short, with 11 bases between. This CDR3 is 13 amino acids long. The germline V gene encodes CDR1 DFQATT and CDR2 SNEGSKA (reference sequence). Written as DNA, the CDR3 is TGCAGTGCTGCTACAGGGTTCACCGGGGAGCTGTTTTTT. It codes for CSAATGFTGELFF.

The V and J genes are TRBV20-1 and TRBJ2-5; 16 positions match TRBD2. Germline lookup yields CDR1 DFQATT and CDR2 SNEGSKA (reference sequence). The ends lost 1 base at V and 11 bases at J; junction bases unmatched: 1. The CDR3 is 13 residues long. The DNA of the CDR3 is TGCAGTGCTAGAGGGGGACTAGCGGGAGGGCAGTACTTC. Its protein is CSARGGLAGGQYF.

The V and J genes are TRBV30 and TRBJ2-3; the D gene is possibly TRBD1 (6 bases). This CDR3 has 13 residues. The V and J ends lost 6 bases and 2 bases respectively, with 12 bases between them. Per germline, CDR1 GTSNPN and CDR2 SVGIG (reference sequence). The CDR3, as DNA: TGTGCCTGTCCGGGACACTTCACAGATACGCAGTATTTT. As protein: CACPGHFTDTQYF. Full variable domain (missing parts from reference TRBV30 and TRBJ2-3): SQTIHQWPATLVQPVGSPLSLECTVEGTSNPNLYWYRQAAGRGLQLLFYSVGIGQISSEVPQNLSASRPQDRQFILSSKKLLLSDSGFYLCACPGHFTDTQYFGPGTRLTVL.

V gene TRBV11-3 combines with J gene TRBJ2-2; no firm D call. V was pared by 5 bases and J by 6 bases, with 13 bases between. The CDR3 covers 14 residues. The germline gives CDR1 SGHNT, CDR2 YENEEA. For the CDR3, the DNA is TGTGCCAGCAGCCCCTCGGTCGGCGCCGGGGAGCTGTTTTTT. Its protein product is CASSPSVGAGELFF. Filled out from reference TRBV11-3 and TRBJ2-2, the complete variable domain reads EAGVVQSPRYKIIEKKQPVAFWCNPISGHNTLYWYLQNLGQGPELLIRYENEEAVDDSQLPKDRFSAERLKGVDSTLKIQPAELGDSAVYLCASSPSVGAGELFFGEGSRLTVL.

The V and J genes are TRBV11-1 and TRBJ2-5; TRBD1 matches 9 bases. The germline gives CDR1 SGHAT, CDR2 FQDESV (reference sequence). V gave up 4 bases and J gave up 7 bases; unmatched junction bases: 22. The CDR3 runs to 19 residues. The CDR3 is CASSSFLPGTGRVSGTQYF. CDR3 DNA sequence: TGTGCCAGCAGCTCTTTTTTACCCGGGACAGGGAGAGTTTCAGGGACCCAGTACTTC.

This chain connects TRBV5-5 to TRBJ2-2, with D unresolved. The germline V gene encodes CDR1 SGHKS and CDR2 YYEKEE (reference sequence). V was cut by 1 base and J by 1 base, with 11 bases left in between. The CDR3 length is 16 residues. The CDR3 protein is CASSLRFGENTGELFF. The CDR3 nucleotides read TGTGCCAGCAGCTTGAGGTTTGGGGAGAACACCGGGGAGCTGTTTTTT.

The rearrangement joins TRBV5-1 to TRBJ2-1; 7 positions match TRBD2. Trimming removed 5 bases from V and 4 bases from J; junction bases left unmatched: 9. The CDR3 length is 15 residues. Germline values: CDR1 SGHRS, CDR2 YFSETQ. The CDR3 bases are TGCGCCAGCAGTCCGGCGGGAGATATATACAATGAGCAGTTCTTC. It codes for CASSPAGDIYNEQFF.

The chain recombines TRBV2 with TRBJ2-1; D might be TRBD1 (6 bases). The germline V and J ends were trimmed by 2 bases and 4 bases, with 12 bases remaining between them. This CDR3 region has 15 residues. Germline lookup yields CDR1 SNHLY and CDR2 FYNNEI. The CDR3 region is CASSESQTGYNEQFF. The CDR3 coding sequence is TGTGCCAGCAGTGAAAGTCAAACAGGGTACAATGAGCAGTTCTTC.

The rearrangement uses TRBV3-1 and TRBJ2-3, with TRBD1 matching over 8 bases. The ends lost 1 base at V and 7 bases at J; junction bases unmatched: 10. Germline lookup yields CDR1 LGHDT and CDR2 YNNKEL (reference sequence). This CDR3 has 16 amino acids. CDR3 region: CASSQGPGQGLNTQYF. The CDR3 nucleotides read TGTGCCAGCAGCCAAGGCCCTGGACAGGGATTAAATACGCAGTATTTT.

This clonotype was found many times. The chain is built from TRBV28 and TRBJ2-4; weak D call: TRBD1 (6 bases). The V end lost 3 bases, the J end lost 1 base, and 7 bases lay between the germline ends. The CDR3 runs 14 residues. Per the germline V gene, CDR1 is MDHEN and CDR2 is SYDVKM. The CDR3 nucleotides read TGTGCCAGCAGTTTTCAGGGGGCCAAAAACATTCAGTACTTC. Amino acids: CASSFQGAKNIQYF.

This clonotype turned up a few times. The rearrangement joins TRBV20-1 to TRBJ2-3; 10 nucleotides match TRBD2. Germline lookup yields CDR1 DFQATT and CDR2 SNEGSKA (reference sequence). After removal of 6 bases from V and 0 bases from J, the junction contained 6 bases not matched to a gene. The CDR3 covers 15 residues. CDR3 protein: CSARLAGTSTDTQYF. DNA of the CDR3: TGCAGTGCGCGACTAGCGGGTACTAGCACAGATACGCAGTATTTT.

The chain links TRBV7-2 to TRBJ2-2; 7 bases align to TRBD1. Germline loops: CDR1 SGHTA, CDR2 FQGNSA. CDR3 length equals 14 residues. Germline trimming cut 4 bases from V and 6 bases from J; bases unmatched to any gene: 5. CDR3 loop: CASSSLDRAGELFF. CDR3 in DNA: TGTGCCAGCAGCTCCCTCGACAGGGCCGGGGAGCTGTTTTTT.

The chain employs TRBV7-9 and TRBJ2-6, with 7 bases fitting TRBD2. V dropped 5 bases and J dropped 0; count of bases not matched to a gene: 7. Per the germline V gene, CDR1 is SEHNR and CDR2 is FQNEAQ (reference sequence). The CDR3 contains 17 residues. In nucleotides, the CDR3 is TGTGCCAGCAGCACCACTACTAGCGTCTCTGGGGCCAACGTCCTGACTTTC. Encoded protein: CASSTTTSVSGANVLTF. The full variable domain, with the rest looked up from reference TRBV7-9 and TRBJ2-6, is DTGVSQNPRHKITKRGQNVTFRCDPISEHNRLYWYRQTLGQGPEFLTYFQNEAQLEKSRLLSDRFSAERPKGSFSTLEIQRTEQGDSAMYLCASSTTTSVSGANVLTFGAGSRLTVL.

This clonotype was counted between two and nine times. The chain is built from TRBV12-3 or TRBV12-4 and TRBJ2-2; D is unclear. The length of the CDR3 is 10 residues. V was trimmed by 10 bases and J by 7 bases, leaving 7 bases between them. The CDR3 DNA reads TGTGCCACCCGGAGCGGGGAGCTGTTTTTT. Translated: CATRSGELFF.

The chain links TRBV6-5 to TRBJ2-5; D is unresolved. This CDR3 comprises 17 residues. V dropped 1 base and J dropped 5 bases, with 20 bases sitting between them. The V gene's germline CDR1 is MNHEY and CDR2 SVGAGI. In nucleotides, the CDR3 is TGTGCCAGCAGTTACTACGGCGGAATAGCCCAAGGGGAGACCCAGTACTTC. It encodes CASSYYGGIAQGETQYF.